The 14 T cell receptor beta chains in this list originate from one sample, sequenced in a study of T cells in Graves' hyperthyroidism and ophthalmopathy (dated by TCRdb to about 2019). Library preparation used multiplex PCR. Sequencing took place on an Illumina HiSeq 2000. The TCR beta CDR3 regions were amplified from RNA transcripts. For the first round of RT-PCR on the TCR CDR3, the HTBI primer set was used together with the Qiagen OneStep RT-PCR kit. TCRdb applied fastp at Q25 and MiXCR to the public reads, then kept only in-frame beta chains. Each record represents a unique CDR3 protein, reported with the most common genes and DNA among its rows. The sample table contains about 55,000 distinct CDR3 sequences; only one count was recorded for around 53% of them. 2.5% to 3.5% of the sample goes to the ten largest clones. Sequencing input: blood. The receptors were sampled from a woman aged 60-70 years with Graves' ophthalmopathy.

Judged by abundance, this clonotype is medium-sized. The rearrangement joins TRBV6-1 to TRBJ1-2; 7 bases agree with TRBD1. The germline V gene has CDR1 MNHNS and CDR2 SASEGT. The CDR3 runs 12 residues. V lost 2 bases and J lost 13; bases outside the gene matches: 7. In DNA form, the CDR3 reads TGTGCCAGCAGTGAACGATTAGGGGACAGCACCTTC. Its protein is CASSERLGDSTF.

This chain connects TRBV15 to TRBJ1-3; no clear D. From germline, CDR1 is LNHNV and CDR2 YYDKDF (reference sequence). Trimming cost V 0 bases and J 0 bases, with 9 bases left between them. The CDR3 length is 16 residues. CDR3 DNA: TGTGCCACCAGCAGAGAAACGGTACTCTCTGGAAACACCATATATTTT. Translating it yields CATSRETVLSGNTIYF.

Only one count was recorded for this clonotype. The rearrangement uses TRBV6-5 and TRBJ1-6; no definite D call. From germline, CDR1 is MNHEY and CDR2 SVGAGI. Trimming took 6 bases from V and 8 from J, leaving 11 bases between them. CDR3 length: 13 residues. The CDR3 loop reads CASRKEDDSPLHF. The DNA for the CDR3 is TGTGCCAGCAGGAAGGAGGACGATTCACCCCTCCACTTT.

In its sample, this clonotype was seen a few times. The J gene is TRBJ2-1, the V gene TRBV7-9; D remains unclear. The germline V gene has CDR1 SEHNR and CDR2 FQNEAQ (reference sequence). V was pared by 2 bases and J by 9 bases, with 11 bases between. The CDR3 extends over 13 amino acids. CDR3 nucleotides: TGTGCCAGCAGCTTACTAGTTAGTAGTGAGCAGTTCTTC. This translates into CASSLLVSSEQFF.

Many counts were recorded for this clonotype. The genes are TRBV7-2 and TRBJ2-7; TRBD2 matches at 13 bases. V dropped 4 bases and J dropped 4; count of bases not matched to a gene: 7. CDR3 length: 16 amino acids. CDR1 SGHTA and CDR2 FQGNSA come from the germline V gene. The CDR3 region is CASSYTSGLAGYEQYF. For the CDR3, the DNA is TGTGCCAGCAGCTACACTTCGGGACTAGCGGGGTACGAGCAGTACTTC. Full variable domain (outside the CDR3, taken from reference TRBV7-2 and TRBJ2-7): GAGVSQSPSNKVTEKGKDVELRCDPISGHTALYWYRQSLGQGLEFLIYFQGNSAPDKSGLPSDRFSAERTGGSVSTLTIQRTQQEDSAVYLCASSYTSGLAGYEQYFGPGTRLTVT.

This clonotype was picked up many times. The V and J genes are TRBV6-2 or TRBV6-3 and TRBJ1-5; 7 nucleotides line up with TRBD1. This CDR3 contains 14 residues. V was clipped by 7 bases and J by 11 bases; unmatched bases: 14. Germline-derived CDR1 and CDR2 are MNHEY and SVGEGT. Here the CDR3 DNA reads TGTGCCAGCACTCCGGGACAGACGTTTATGGCCCAGCATTTT. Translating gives CASTPGQTFMAQHF.

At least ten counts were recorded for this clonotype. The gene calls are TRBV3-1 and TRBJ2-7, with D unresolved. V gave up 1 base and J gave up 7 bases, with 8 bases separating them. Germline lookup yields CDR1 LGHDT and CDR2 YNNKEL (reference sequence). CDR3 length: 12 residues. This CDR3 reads CASSQAPGEQYF. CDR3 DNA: TGTGCCAGCAGCCAAGCCCCCGGTGAGCAGTACTTC.

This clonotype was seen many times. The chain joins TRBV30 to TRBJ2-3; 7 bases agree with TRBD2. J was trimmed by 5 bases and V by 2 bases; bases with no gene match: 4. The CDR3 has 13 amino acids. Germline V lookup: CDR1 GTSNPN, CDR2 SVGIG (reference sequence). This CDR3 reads CAWSSGTGDTQYF. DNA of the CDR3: TGTGCCTGGAGTAGCGGGACGGGAGATACGCAGTATTTT.

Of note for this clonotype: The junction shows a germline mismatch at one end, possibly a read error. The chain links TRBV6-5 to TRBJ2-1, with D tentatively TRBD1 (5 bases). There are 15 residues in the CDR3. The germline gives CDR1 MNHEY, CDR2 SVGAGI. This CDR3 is CASSEGHGAYNEQSF. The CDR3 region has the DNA TGTGCCAGCAGTGAAGGGCATGGGGCTTACAATGAGCAGTCCTTC.

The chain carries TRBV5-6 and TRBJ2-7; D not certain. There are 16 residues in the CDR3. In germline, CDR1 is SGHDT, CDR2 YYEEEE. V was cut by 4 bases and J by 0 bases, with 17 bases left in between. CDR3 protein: CASSPLTRKGSYEQYV. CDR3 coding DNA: TGTGCCAGCAGCCCGCTAACCCGGAAGGGCTCCTACGAGCAGTACGTC.

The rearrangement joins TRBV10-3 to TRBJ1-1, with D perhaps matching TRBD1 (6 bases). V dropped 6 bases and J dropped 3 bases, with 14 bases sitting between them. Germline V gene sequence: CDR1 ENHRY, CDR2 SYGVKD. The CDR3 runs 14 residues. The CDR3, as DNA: TGTGCCATCAGCCCCAGGGGATTGGACACTGAAGCTTTCTTT. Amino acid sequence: CAISPRGLDTEAFF.

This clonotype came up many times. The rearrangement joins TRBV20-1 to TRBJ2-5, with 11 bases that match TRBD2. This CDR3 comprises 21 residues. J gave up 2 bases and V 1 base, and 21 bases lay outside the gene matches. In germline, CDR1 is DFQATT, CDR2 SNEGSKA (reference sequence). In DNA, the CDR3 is TGCAGTGCTAGAGTCAGCTCAAGGCGGGCTAGCGGGGGGTCCGAGCAAGAGACCCAGTACTTC. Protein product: CSARVSSRRASGGSEQETQYF.

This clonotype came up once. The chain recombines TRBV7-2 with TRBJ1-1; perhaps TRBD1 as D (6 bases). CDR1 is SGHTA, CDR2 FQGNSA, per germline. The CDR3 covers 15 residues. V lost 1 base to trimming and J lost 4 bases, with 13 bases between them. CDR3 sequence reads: CASSLEGVGSTEAFF. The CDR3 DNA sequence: TGTGCCAGCAGCTTAGAGGGGGTCGGGAGCACTGAAGCTTTCTTT. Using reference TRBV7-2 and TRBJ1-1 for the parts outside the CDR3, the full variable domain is GAGVSQSPSNKVTEKGKDVELRCDPISGHTALYWYRQSLGQGLEFLIYFQGNSAPDKSGLPSDRFSAERTGGSVSTLTIQRTQQEDSAVYLCASSLEGVGSTEAFFGQGTRLTVV.

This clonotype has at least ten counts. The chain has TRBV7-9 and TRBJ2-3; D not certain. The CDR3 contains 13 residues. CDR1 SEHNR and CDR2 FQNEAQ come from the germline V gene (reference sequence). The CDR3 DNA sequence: TGTGTACCCGAGGCTTTCTCGAGTAGTACGCAGTATTTT. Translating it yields CVPEAFSSSTQYF.